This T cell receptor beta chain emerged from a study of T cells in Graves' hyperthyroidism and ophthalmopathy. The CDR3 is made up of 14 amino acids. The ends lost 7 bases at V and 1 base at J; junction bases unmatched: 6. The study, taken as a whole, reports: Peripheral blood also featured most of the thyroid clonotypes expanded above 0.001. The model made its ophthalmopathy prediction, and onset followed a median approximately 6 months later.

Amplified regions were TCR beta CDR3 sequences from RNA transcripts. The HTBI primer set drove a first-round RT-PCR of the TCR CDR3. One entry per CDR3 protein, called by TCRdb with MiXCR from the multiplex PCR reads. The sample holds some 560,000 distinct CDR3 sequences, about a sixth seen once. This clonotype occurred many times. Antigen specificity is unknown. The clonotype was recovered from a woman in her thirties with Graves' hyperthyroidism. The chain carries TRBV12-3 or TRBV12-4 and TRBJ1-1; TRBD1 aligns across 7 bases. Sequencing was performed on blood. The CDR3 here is CASILGTENTEAFF. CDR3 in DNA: TGTGCCAGCATCCTGGGGACAGAGAACACTGAAGCTTTCTTT.